Listed here are 17 T cell receptor beta chains from one sample, sequenced in a study of Ad26.COV2.S vaccination and SARS-CoV-2 variants (dated by TCRdb to the early 2020s). Reading the label with the study, this specimen's treatment or condition is: about 20 received Ad26.COV2.S at low or high dose, single or two shots; about 5 received placebo; per-sample allocation not given. Repertoires of vaccine and placebo recipients were sequenced from samples collected on day 63 after the first injection. The library was built by means of the immunoSEQ multiplex PCR assay. The clones in this table, taken by TCRdb from immuneACCESS, are in-frame only. Not every clone is retained; where verified, under half of the shortfall comes from an unresolved V gene, and the cause of the rest is unknown. This sample has roughly 240,000 clones in its table, and approximately 87% of those were observed once. The ten largest account for around 11% of the sample.

Material: peripheral blood, obtained in a trial of Ad26.COV2.S vaccine versus placebo. Receptors were obtained from a person aged 18-60 years who received the Ad26.COV2.S COVID-19 vaccine or a placebo.

V is TRBV5-1 and J is TRBJ1-1; D is possibly TRBD1 (5 bases). V lost 7 bases to trimming and J lost 4 bases, with 17 bases between them. The CDR3 is 14 residues long. Looked up from germline, CDR1 is SGHRS and CDR2 is YFSETQ. The CDR3 nucleotides are TGCGCCAGCGGCCTTACCCAGGGATCCACTGAAGCTTTCTTT. This codes for CASGLTQGSTEAFF. Drawing the rest from reference TRBV5-1 and TRBJ1-1, the complete variable domain is KAGVTQTPRYLIKTRGQQVTLSCSPISGHRSVSWYQQTPGQGLQFLFEYFSETQRNKGNFPGRFSGRQFSNSRSEMNVSTLELGDSALYLCASGLTQGSTEAFFGQGTRLTVV.

This clone was recorded only once. CDR3 sequence: CASSSAPSTSGGYEQYF. In DNA form, the CDR3 reads TGTGCCAGCAGCTCGGCCCCCTCCACTAGCGGGGGCTACGAGCAGTACTTC. The chain employs TRBV7-2 and TRBJ2-7, with TRBD2 matching 11 bases. The germline V gene has CDR1 SGHTA and CDR2 FQGNSA. This CDR3 region has 17 residues. With V trimmed by 4 bases and J by 3 bases, 11 bases remained unmatched.

The chain combines TRBV3-1 (or the pseudogene TRBV3-2) with TRBJ2-7; TRBD1 might be the D (5 bases). The CDR3 is 13 residues long. With 5 bases removed from V and 2 bases from J, the gap between germline ends came to 10 bases. The germline V gene has CDR1 LGHDT and CDR2 YNNKEL (reference sequence). The CDR3 loop is CASSSGPAYEQYF. The CDR3 nucleotides are TGTGCCAGCAGCTCAGGGCCGGCCTACGAGCAGTACTTC.

This clone was detected once. This chain uses TRBV30 with TRBJ1-1; D remains unclear. CDR1 is GTSNPN, CDR2 SVGIG, per germline (reference sequence). Trimming pared 0 bases from V and 1 base from J, leaving 6 bases between. CDR3 length: 13 amino acids. The chain's CDR3 is CAWSVQSNTEAFF. CDR3 DNA: TGTGCCTGGAGTGTACAATCGAACACTGAAGCTTTCTTT.

This clone was counted once. This chain links TRBV20-1 with TRBJ1-1; 9 bases are a match to TRBD1. Looked up from germline, CDR1 is DFQATT and CDR2 is SNEGSKA (reference sequence). V was pared by 3 bases and J by 5 bases, with 16 bases of the junction left unmatched. This CDR3 region has 17 residues. CDR3 coding DNA: TGCAGTGCTAGTAGGCCGGGCGGGACAGGGATGGGAACTGAAGCTTTCTTT. It yields the protein CSASRPGGTGMGTEAFF.

The chain combines TRBV7-9 with TRBJ2-5; D gene unclear. The CDR3 has 15 amino acids. From germline, CDR1 is SEHNR and CDR2 FQNEAQ (reference sequence). V dropped 1 base and J dropped 2 bases, with 11 bases sitting between them. The CDR3 loop is CASSLEVSYQETQYF. As DNA, the CDR3 is TGTGCCAGCAGCTTAGAAGTCAGTTATCAAGAGACCCAGTACTTC.

The chain combines TRBV9 with TRBJ2-3, with a tentative D call TRBD2 (6 bases). Trimming took off 2 bases at V and 0 bases at J, with 16 bases between the two ends. Germline CDR1 reads SGDLS; CDR2 reads YYNGEE. This CDR3 is built from 17 residues. In DNA form, the CDR3 reads TGTGCCAGCAGCGTGAGCCCTAGCGTTACTAGCACAGATACGCAGTATTTT. Encoded protein: CASSVSPSVTSTDTQYF.

This clone was seen only once. This chain uses TRBV5-6 with TRBJ2-7, with a possible D match to TRBD2 (6 bases). This CDR3 region has 14 residues. Per the germline V gene, CDR1 is SGHDT and CDR2 is YYEEEE. V was clipped by 3 bases and J by 5 bases, with 15 bases between them. The CDR3 DNA follows: TGTGCCAGCAGCTCTACCGGGACTTGGGACGAGCAGTACTTC. Translation gives CASSSTGTWDEQYF.

V usage is TRBV18 and J usage is TRBJ2-7; D perhaps matches TRBD1 (6 bases). The CDR3 is 15 amino acids. CDR1 and CDR2 (germline): KGHSH, LQKENI. V lost 8 bases and J lost 6, with 23 bases in between. CDR3 nucleotide sequence: TGTGCCAGCACCCTTTTGGGGGCGAAATCAGGCGAGCAGTACTTC. Residues: CASTLLGAKSGEQYF.

The chain is built from TRBV6-5 and TRBJ2-3, with 7 positions matching TRBD1. V lost 6 bases to trimming and J lost 4 bases; unmatched junction nucleotides: 7. Germline-derived CDR1 and CDR2 are MNHEY and SVGAGI. The CDR3 length is 14 residues. In nucleotides, the CDR3 is TGTGCCAGCAGGAGGACAGGTCTAGCAGATACGCAGTATTTT. Translating gives CASRRTGLADTQYF.

The chain has TRBV7-3 and TRBJ2-1; 16 bases agree with TRBD2. The V and J ends lost 2 bases and 6 bases, in that order; junction bases with no gene match: 7. Germline assignment: CDR1 SGHTA and CDR2 FQGTGA. The CDR3 sequence is 18 residues long. The CDR3 is CASSLGGTSGRASNEQFF. In DNA form, the CDR3 reads TGTGCCAGCAGCTTAGGTGGGACTAGCGGGAGGGCTAGCAATGAGCAGTTCTTC.

This chain links TRBV2 with TRBJ2-4; 8 bases line up with TRBD1. This CDR3 region has 12 residues. The germline CDR1 and CDR2 sequences are SNHLY and FYNNEI. The trim removed 7 bases at V and 9 bases at J, leaving 5 bases unmatched. The CDR3 is CASIKDRVIQYF. The DNA for the CDR3 is TGTGCCAGCATTAAGGACAGGGTCATTCAGTACTTC.

The rearrangement joins TRBV7-3 to TRBJ2-2, with 9 bases fitting TRBD2. This CDR3 is 16 amino acids long. Trimming took 1 base from V and 6 from J; bases not matched to a gene: 6. CDR1 is SGHTA and CDR2 is FQGTGA in the germline V gene. The CDR3 protein is CASSLKGQREAGELFF. The DNA of the CDR3 is TGTGCCAGCAGCTTAAAGGGCCAGCGGGAGGCCGGGGAGCTGTTTTTT.

The chain carries TRBV18 and TRBJ2-1, with D possibly TRBD1 on 6 matching bases. The CDR3 covers 15 residues. Germline V gene data show CDR1 as KGHSH and CDR2 as LQKENI. V lost 2 bases and J lost 4, with 12 bases in between. The CDR3 DNA follows: TGTGCCAGCTCACCAGTTAAGGGGGATTACAATGAGCAGTTCTTC. This codes for CASSPVKGDYNEQFF.

The CDR3, as DNA: TGTGCCACCAGTGATTTTGTTGGAGAGACCCAGTACTTC. As protein: CATSDFVGETQYF. This sequence joins TRBV24-1 and TRBJ2-5, with D unclear. V was pared by 1 base and J by 4 bases, with 6 bases between. The CDR3 length is 13 residues. Germline assignment: CDR1 KGHDR and CDR2 SFDVKD.

The CDR3 loop reads CASSQTVSYQETQYF. The DNA for the CDR3 is TGTGCCAGCTCACAGACAGTGTCGTACCAAGAGACCCAGTACTTC. The J gene is TRBJ2-5, the V gene TRBV18, with a tentative D call TRBD1 (5 bases). This CDR3 region has 15 residues. V was clipped by 4 bases and J by 0 bases, with 12 bases between them. Germline V gene sequence: CDR1 KGHSH, CDR2 LQKENI. Full variable domain (rest looked up from reference TRBV18 and TRBJ2-5): NAGVMQNPRHLVRRRGQEARLRCSPMKGHSHVYWYRQLPEEGLKFMVYLQKENIIDESGMPKERFSAEFPKEGPSILRIQQVVRGDSAAYFCASSQTVSYQETQYFGPGTRLLVL.

V and J are TRBV28 and TRBJ2-2; tentative D call: TRBD1 (6 bases). V lost 3 bases, J lost 5 bases, and 13 bases lay in between. Germline CDR1 reads MDHEN; CDR2 reads SYDVKM. The CDR3 length is 15 residues. CDR3 bases: TGTGCCAGCAGTTTCTCGCGACAGGCGACCGGGGAGCTGTTTTTT. Its translation: CASSFSRQATGELFF.